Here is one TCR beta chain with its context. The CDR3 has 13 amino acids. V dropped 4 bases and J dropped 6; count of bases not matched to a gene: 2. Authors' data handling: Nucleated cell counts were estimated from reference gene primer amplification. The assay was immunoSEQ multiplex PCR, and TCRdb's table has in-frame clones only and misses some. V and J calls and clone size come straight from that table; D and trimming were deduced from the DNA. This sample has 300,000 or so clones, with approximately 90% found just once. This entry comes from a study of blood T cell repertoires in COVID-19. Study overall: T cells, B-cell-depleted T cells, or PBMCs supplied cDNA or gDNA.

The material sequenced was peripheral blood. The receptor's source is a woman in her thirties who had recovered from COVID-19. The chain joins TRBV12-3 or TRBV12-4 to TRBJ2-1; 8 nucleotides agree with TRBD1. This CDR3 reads CASSSDRANEQFF. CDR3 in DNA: TGTGCCAGCAGTTCGGACAGGGCCAATGAGCAGTTCTTC.